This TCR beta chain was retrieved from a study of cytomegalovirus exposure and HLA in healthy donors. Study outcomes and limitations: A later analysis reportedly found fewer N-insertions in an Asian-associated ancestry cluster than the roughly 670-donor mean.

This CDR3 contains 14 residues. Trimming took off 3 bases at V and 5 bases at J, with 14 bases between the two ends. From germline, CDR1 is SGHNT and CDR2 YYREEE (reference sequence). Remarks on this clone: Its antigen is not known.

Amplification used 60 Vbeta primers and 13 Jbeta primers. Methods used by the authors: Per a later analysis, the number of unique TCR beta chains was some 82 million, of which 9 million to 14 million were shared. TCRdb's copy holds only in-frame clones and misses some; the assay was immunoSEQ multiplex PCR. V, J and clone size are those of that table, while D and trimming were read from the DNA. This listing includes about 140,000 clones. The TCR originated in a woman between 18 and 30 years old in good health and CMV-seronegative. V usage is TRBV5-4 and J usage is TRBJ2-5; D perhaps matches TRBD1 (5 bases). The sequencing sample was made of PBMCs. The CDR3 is CASSSDGPGETQYF. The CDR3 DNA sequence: TGTGCCAGCAGCTCAGACGGGCCAGGGGAGACCCAGTACTTC. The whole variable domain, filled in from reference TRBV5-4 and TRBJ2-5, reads ETGVTQSPTHLIKTRGQQVTLRCSSQSGHNTVSWYQQALGQGPQFIFQYYREEENGRGNFPPRFSGLQFPNYSSELNVNALELDDSALYLCASSSDGPGETQYFGPGTRLLVL.